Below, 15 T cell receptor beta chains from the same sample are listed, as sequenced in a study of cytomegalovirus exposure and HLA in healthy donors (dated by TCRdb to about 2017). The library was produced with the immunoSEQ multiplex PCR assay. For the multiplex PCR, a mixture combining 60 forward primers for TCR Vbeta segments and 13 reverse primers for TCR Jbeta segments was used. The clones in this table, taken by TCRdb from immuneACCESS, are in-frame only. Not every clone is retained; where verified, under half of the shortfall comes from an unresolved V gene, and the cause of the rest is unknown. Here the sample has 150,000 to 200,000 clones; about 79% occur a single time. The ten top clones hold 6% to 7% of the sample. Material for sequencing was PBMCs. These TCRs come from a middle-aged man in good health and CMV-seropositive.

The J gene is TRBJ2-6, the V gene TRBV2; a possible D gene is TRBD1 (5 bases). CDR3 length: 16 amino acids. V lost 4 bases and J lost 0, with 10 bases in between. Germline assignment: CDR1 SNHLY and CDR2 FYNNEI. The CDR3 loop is CASSVAGFSGANVLTF. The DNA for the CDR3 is TGTGCCAGCAGTGTCGCAGGGTTCTCTGGGGCCAACGTCCTGACTTTC.

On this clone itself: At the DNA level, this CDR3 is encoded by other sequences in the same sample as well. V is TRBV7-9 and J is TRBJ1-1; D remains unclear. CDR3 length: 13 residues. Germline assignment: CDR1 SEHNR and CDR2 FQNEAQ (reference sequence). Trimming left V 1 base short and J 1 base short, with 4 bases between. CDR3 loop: CASSLVANTEAFF. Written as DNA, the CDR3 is TGTGCCAGCAGCTTAGTGGCGAACACTGAAGCTTTCTTT.

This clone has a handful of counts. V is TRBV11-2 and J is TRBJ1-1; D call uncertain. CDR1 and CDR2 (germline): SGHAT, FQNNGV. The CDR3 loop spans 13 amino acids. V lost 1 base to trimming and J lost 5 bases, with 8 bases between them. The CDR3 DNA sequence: TGTGCCAGCAGCTTAGTCGGAGGGACTGAAGCTTTCTTT. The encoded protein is CASSLVGGTEAFF.

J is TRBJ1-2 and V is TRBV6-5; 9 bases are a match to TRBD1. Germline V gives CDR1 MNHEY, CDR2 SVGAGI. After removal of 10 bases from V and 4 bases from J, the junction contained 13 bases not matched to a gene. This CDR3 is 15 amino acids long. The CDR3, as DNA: TGTGCCACCGTTCCTAACACAGGGGGCGGCTATGGCTACACCTTC. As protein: CATVPNTGGGYGYTF.

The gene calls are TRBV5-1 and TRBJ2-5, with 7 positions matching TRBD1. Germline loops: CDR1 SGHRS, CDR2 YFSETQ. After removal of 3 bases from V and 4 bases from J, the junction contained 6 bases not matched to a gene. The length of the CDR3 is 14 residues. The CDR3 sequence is CASSSPGGVETQYF. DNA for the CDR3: TGCGCCAGCAGCTCGCCAGGGGGAGTAGAGACCCAGTACTTC.

The CDR3, as DNA: TGTGCCAGCAGCGTGGGGCAGGGGGACGGTTTAAATACGCAGTATTTT. It yields the protein CASSVGQGDGLNTQYF. The chain combines TRBV9 with TRBJ2-3; TRBD1 matches 7 bases. Germline CDR1 and CDR2: SGDLS and YYNGEE. Unmatched junction bases numbered 13, after V lost 2 bases and J lost 7 bases. The CDR3 contains 16 residues.

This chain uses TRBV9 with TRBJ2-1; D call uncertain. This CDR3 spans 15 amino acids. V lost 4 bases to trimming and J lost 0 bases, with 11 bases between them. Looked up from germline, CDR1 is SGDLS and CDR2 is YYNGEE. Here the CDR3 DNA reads TGTGCCAGCAGCACGCACTTGAGCTCCTACAATGAGCAGTTCTTC. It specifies CASSTHLSSYNEQFF.

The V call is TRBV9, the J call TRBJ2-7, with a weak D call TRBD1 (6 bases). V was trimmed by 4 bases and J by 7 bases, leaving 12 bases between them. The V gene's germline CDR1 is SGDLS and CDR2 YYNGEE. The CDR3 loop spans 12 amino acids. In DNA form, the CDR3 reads TGTGCCAGCAGCCCTCCACAGGGTGAGCAGTACTTC. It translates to CASSPPQGEQYF.

This CDR3 is CASRTSGVYNEQFF. The CDR3, as DNA: TGTGCCAGCAGGACTAGCGGGGTATACAATGAGCAGTTCTTC. The rearrangement joins TRBV6-1 to TRBJ2-1; 11 bases are shared with TRBD2. V trimming: 6 bases; J trimming: 4 bases; junction bases outside the gene matches: 2. The CDR3 consists of 14 residues. The germline V gene encodes CDR1 MNHNS and CDR2 SASEGT.

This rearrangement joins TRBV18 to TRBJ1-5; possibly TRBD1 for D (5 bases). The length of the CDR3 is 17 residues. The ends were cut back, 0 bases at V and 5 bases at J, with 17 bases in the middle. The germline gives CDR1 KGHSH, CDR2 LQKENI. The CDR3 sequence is CASSPPSRETYDQPQHF. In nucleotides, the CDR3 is TGTGCCAGCTCACCACCAAGCAGGGAAACTTATGATCAGCCCCAGCATTTT. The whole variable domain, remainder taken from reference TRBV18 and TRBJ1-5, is NAGVMQNPRHLVRRRGQEARLRCSPMKGHSHVYWYRQLPEEGLKFMVYLQKENIIDESGMPKERFSAEFPKEGPSILRIQQVVRGDSAAYFCASSPPSRETYDQPQHFGDGTRLSIL.

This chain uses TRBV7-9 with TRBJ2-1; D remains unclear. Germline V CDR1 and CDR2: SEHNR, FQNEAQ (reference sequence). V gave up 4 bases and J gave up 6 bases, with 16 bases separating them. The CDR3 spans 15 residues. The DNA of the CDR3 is TGTGCCAGCAGCTCCGGTGACTCCCAATCCAATGAGCAGTTCTTC. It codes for CASSSGDSQSNEQFF.

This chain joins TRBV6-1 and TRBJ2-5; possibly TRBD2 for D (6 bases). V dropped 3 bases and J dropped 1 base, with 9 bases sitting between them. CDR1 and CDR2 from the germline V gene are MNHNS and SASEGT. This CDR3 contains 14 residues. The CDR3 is CASSESGVQETQYF. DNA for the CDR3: TGTGCCAGCAGTGAGTCGGGGGTCCAAGAGACCCAGTACTTC.

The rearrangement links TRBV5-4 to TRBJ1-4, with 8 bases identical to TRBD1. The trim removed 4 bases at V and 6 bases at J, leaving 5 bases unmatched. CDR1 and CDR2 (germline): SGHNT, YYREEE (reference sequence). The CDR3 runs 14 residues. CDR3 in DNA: TGTGCCAGCAGCAAGGGACAGGACTATGAAAAACTGTTTTTT. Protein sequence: CASSKGQDYEKLFF.

Here the CDR3 reads CASSSTYRRLHTEAFF. The DNA of the CDR3 is TGTGCCAGCAGCTCGACCTACAGGCGGCTACACACTGAAGCTTTCTTT. The J gene is TRBJ1-1, the V gene TRBV5-4, with a possible D match to TRBD1 (5 bases). The CDR3 runs 16 residues. Trimming removed 3 bases from V and 3 bases from J, with 18 bases in between. Germline V gene data show CDR1 as SGHNT and CDR2 as YYREEE (reference sequence).

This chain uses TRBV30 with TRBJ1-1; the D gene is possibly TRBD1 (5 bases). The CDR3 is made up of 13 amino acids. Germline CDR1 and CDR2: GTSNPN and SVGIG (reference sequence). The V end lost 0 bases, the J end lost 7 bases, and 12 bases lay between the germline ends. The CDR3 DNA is TGTGCCTGGAGTGTACAGGAGATTCTTGAAGCTTTCTTT. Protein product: CAWSVQEILEAFF.